A single sample gave rise to the 5 T cell receptor beta chains below, sequenced in a study of T cells in localized non-small cell lung cancer. The protocol was immunoSEQ multiplex PCR, while the TCRdb copy is restricted to in-frame clones and leaves out a portion. The table records 45,000 to 55,000 clones, 80% to 90% of them present only once. The sequencing used peripheral blood, collected before any cancer treatment. The receptors shown here come from a male donor older than 55 with stage III squamous cell lung carcinoma.

The V gene is TRBV4-3, the J gene TRBJ2-7; the D is unclear. The V gene lost 4 bases and the J gene lost 4 bases, with 11 bases spanning the gap. This CDR3 has 13 amino acids. Germline CDR1 is LGHNA and CDR2 is YSLEER. The CDR3 DNA reads as TGCGCCAGCAGCCGGTCCACAGAGTACGAGCAGTACTTC. Protein product: CASSRSTEYEQYF.

The chain links TRBV6-6 to TRBJ1-4; perhaps TRBD1 as D (6 bases). The CDR3 length is 15 residues. V was pared by 6 bases and J by 0 bases, with 11 bases between. Germline V gives CDR1 MNHNY, CDR2 SVGAGI (reference sequence). CDR3 coding DNA: TGTGCCAGCAGAGACAGGCTTACAACTAATGAAAAACTGTTTTTT. It is translated as CASRDRLTTNEKLFF.

The chain carries TRBV11-2 and TRBJ2-7; a weak D match, TRBD2 (5 bases). The V gene lost 5 bases and the J gene lost 6 bases, with 14 bases spanning the gap. Germline CDR1 and CDR2: SGHAT and FQNNGV. This CDR3 is built from 13 residues. The CDR3 DNA is TGTGCCAGCAGCCGGGGTCTCTCGGGCGAGCAGTACTTC. It is translated as CASSRGLSGEQYF.

The rearrangement links TRBV28 to TRBJ2-3; D could derive from TRBD1 or TRBD2 (5 bases each). Per germline, CDR1 MDHEN and CDR2 SYDVKM. This CDR3 is built from 17 residues. The V end was cut by 5 bases, the J end by 5 bases, with 23 bases between. DNA of the CDR3: TGTGCCAGCAGTACCGACGGAAAAGGGACGGTTTTAGATACGCAGTATTTT. This encodes CASSTDGKGTVLDTQYF. The whole variable domain, filled in from reference TRBV28 and TRBJ2-3, reads DVKVTQSSRYLVKRTGEKVFLECVQDMDHENMFWYRQDPGLGLRLIYFSYDVKMKEKGDIPEGYSVSREKKERFSLILESASTNQTSMYLCASSTDGKGTVLDTQYFGPGTRLTVL.

V and J are TRBV7-3 and TRBJ2-2; TRBD1 agrees at 7 bases. In germline, CDR1 is SGHTA, CDR2 FQGTGA. This CDR3 is 15 amino acids long. The trim removed 5 bases at V and 2 bases at J, leaving 5 bases unmatched. The CDR3 region has the DNA TGTGCCAGCAGCCGAGACAGGGATAACACCGGGGAGCTGTTTTTT. Amino acids: CASSRDRDNTGELFF.